This TCR beta chain was obtained from a study of blood T cells in healthy people across ages. It was with a sample-barcoded 5' primer and a J-beta primer mix that a second PCR of about 6 to 11 cycles was run. TCRdb analysed the 5' RACE reads with MiXCR anew, one entry per CDR3 protein. The sample lists about 1.8 million distinct CDR3 sequences, 49% occurring once. Study-wide findings and caveats: Unsorted PBMCs ruled out conclusive naive versus antigen-experienced comparison. Per-million-T-cell TCR beta diversity fell roughly linearly with age.

This clonotype was observed a few times. Its antigen is undetermined. Per sample, at least 6 micrograms of total RNA were extracted. Trimming at V came to 6 bases and at J to 6 bases, leaving 12 bases not matched to a gene. Germline V CDR1 and CDR2: MNHEY, SVGAGI. The CDR3 spans 15 residues. Sample: blood. The receptor's source is a woman aged 40 to 50 in good health. The chain couples TRBV6-5 to TRBJ2-3; 7 nucleotides agree with TRBD2. This CDR3 is CASSSWGGNMDTQYF. CDR3 DNA sequence: TGTGCCAGCAGCTCCTGGGGGGGTAATATGGATACGCAGTATTTT.